This is a list of T cell receptor beta chains from one sample in a study of T-cell memory formation after mild COVID-19. TCRdb recomputed calls from the 5' RACE reads with MiXCR, one row per CDR3 protein. This table holds nearly 250,000 distinct CDR3 sequences, approximately 15% found once. Sequenced input: PBMCs or a T cell subset sorted from them (not recorded which). The source is an adult woman who had mild COVID-19 (a few samples of this study predate the infection). Cell type and time point are not known. The CDR3 runs from the conserved cysteine through the conserved F or W. The order of the fields is clone size, V gene, D gene, J gene, CDR3 length, CDR3 DNA, CDR3 protein. D genes are given only for firm matches. Clone size is not always given. Where it is, it says once, few, many or a class for expanded clones.

size: few; V: TRBV18; D: -; J: TRBJ2-3; length: 15; DNA: TGTGCCAGCTCACCTTACGGCGGAGACACAGATACGCAGTATTTT; CDR3: CASSPYGGDTDTQYF
size: few; V: TRBV28; D: TRBD2; J: TRBJ2-1; length: 16; DNA: TGTGCCAGCAGTTCCCAGACTAGCGGAGCCTACAATGAGCAGTTCTTC; CDR3: CASSSQTSGAYNEQFF
size: -; V: TRBV7-3; D: TRBD2; J: TRBJ2-6; length: 20; DNA: TGTGCCAGCAGCCCTAGACTAGCGGGGACCATCAGCTCTGGGGCCAACGTCCTGACTTTC; CDR3: CASSPRLAGTISSGANVLTF
size: -; V: TRBV12-3/TRBV12-4; D: TRBD2; J: TRBJ2-7; length: 16; DNA: TGTGCCAGCAGTCAAATTTCTAGCGGGAGATCCTACGAGCAGTACTTC; CDR3: CASSQISSGRSYEQYF
size: -; V: TRBV11-2; D: -; J: TRBJ1-5; length: 15; DNA: TGTGCCAGCAGCTTAGCGGCAGGGATCAATCAGCCCCAGCATTTT; CDR3: CASSLAAGINQPQHF
size: many; V: TRBV7-8; D: -; J: TRBJ1-1; length: 20; DNA: TGTGCCAGCACCGGTCGGGCAGCGTATTCCGGCATTCGAGGGGGCACTGAAGCTTTCTTT; CDR3: CASTGRAAYSGIRGGTEAFF
size: few; V: TRBV7-2; D: TRBD2; J: TRBJ2-1; length: 17; DNA: TGTGCCAGCAGGCGGCTAGCGGGGGGCCCCCTGGACAATGAGCAGTTCTTC; CDR3: CASRRLAGGPLDNEQFF
size: -; V: TRBV5-1; D: -; J: TRBJ2-1; length: 16; DNA: TGCGCCAGCAGCGGAACCGGGACTCTTTCCTACAATGAGCAGTTCTTC; CDR3: CASSGTGTLSYNEQFF
size: -; V: TRBV5-1; D: TRBD1; J: TRBJ2-6; length: 17; DNA: TGCGCCAGCAGCTTGTGGACAGGGGGTACTGGGGCCAACGTCCTGACTTTC; CDR3: CASSLWTGGTGANVLTF
size: -; V: TRBV6-5; D: -; J: TRBJ1-2; length: 13; DNA: TGTGCCAGCAGTCAGGCCGGGTTCTATGGCTACACCTTC; CDR3: CASSQAGFYGYTF
size: few; V: TRBV11-2; D: -; J: TRBJ2-7; length: 14; DNA: TGTGCCAGCAGCCCCGGACAGAGCCTCTACGAGCAGTACTTC; CDR3: CASSPGQSLYEQYF
size: -; V: TRBV6-5; D: TRBD1; J: TRBJ1-1; length: 17; DNA: TGTGCCAGCAGTTACTCGATATTTGGGACAGGGAACACTGAAGCTTTCTTT; CDR3: CASSYSIFGTGNTEAFF
size: few; V: TRBV6-2/TRBV6-3; D: -; J: TRBJ2-7; length: 15; DNA: TGTGCCAGCAGTTACTCTTTGGGGGGACCCTACGAGCAGTACTTC; CDR3: CASSYSLGGPYEQYF
size: many; V: TRBV7-9; D: TRBD2; J: TRBJ2-5; length: 12; DNA: TGTGCCAGCAGCTGGGGGGGTGAGACCCAGTACTTC; CDR3: CASSWGGETQYF
size: many; V: TRBV12-3/TRBV12-4; D: TRBD1; J: TRBJ1-1; length: 14; DNA: TGTGCCAGCAGTTACGGGACAGGGAACACTGAAGCTTTCTTT; CDR3: CASSYGTGNTEAFF
size: -; V: TRBV10-3; D: -; J: TRBJ2-7; length: 13; DNA: TGTGCCGTCCGAGTCGAAAGCTCCTACGAGCAGTACTTC; CDR3: CAVRVESSYEQYF
size: -; V: TRBV21-1; D: -; J: TRBJ1-5; length: 15; DNA: TGTGCCAGCCCGAGGGCAGGGAGGAGCAATCAGCCCCAGCATTTT; CDR3: CASPRAGRSNQPQHF
size: few; V: TRBV5-1; D: -; J: TRBJ1-2; length: 14; DNA: TGCGCCAGCAGCCCGGATGGGGGGGATTATGGCTACACCTTC; CDR3: CASSPDGGDYGYTF